The present T cell receptor beta chain was sequenced within a study of blood T cell repertoires in COVID-19 (dated by TCRdb to the early 2020s). Context from the whole study: Samples from collaborators originated in the United States, Italy and Spain and spanned both the acute and convalescent phases of COVID-19. The prospective study material was composed of cDNA or gDNA derived from T cells, B-cell-depleted T cells, or PBMCs. The dataset comprised deeply sampled blood TCRbeta repertoires from subjects exposed to, actively infected with, or recovered from COVID-19. The repertoires were released in a freely available public database meant as a resource for research on the immune response to SARS-CoV-2. The samples were drawn from the first 160 participants of the ongoing ImmuneRACE study and from 1,200 or so subjects provided by 6 global collaborators. Nearly every sample came with metadata listing a de-identified subject ID, COVID-19 status, age in years and sex. Where HLA class I and class II types were available, the types were taken from metadata supplied by the sample provider, not from assay-based typing.

The immunoSEQ Assay, a bias-controlled multiplex PCR, was used to amplify TCRbeta CDR3 regions from genomic DNA. Regarding the original processing steps: Within the assay, amplification of reference gene primers was used to estimate how many nucleated cells each sample contained. Sequence reads were collapsed and filtered to measure the absolute abundance of every unique TCRbeta CDR3 rearrangement. For each sample, productive Simpson clonality was calculated by taking the square root of Simpson's diversity index across productive rearrangements. The immuneACCESS repertoire file appears here via TCRdb, limited to in-frame rearrangements. These files lack a portion of the clones; in checked studies, under half of the deficit traces to unresolved V genes, and the cause of the others is not known. From that table come the V and J calls and clone size; the DNA was used to work out D and trimming. Present in this sample are 220,000 or so clones, around 91% of which were seen just once. The ten largest make up around 16% of the sample.

As for this clone: The antigen this receptor binds is unknown. No clone much larger than this one lies a single base away; base qualities are absent.

In the prospective study, participants were roughly 18 to 100 years old, resided in about two dozen geographic areas of the United States, and were enrolled through a virtual design. Cohort assignment in the prospective study relied on participant-reported clinical history from a screening survey and a study questionnaire. Exposed participants were defined as having been in contact with someone with a PCR-confirmed or clinician-diagnosed COVID-19 case within 2 weeks of study entry. In the prospective study, mobile phlebotomists collected whole blood, serum and a nasopharyngeal or oropharyngeal swab from each participant. Over a roughly two-month period, participants in the prospective study had the option of providing additional blood draws and questionnaires. Prospective study blood samples were shipped either frozen or at room temperature before DNA extraction. In the germline V gene, CDR1 corresponds to SGHRS and CDR2 to YFSETQ. Including cysteine and phenylalanine, the CDR3 has 13 amino acids. This entry keeps only the CDR3 DNA: 39 bases, framed from base 1. V was cut back by 2 bases and J by 4 bases, leaving a gap of 10 bases between them.

Broader findings and caveats from the paper: How much clinical and demographic metadata was included differed by source and by participant, and the metadata was provided uncurated.

The origin of this receptor is a man aged 25 to 45 who had been exposed to COVID-19. The sample was PBMCs or T cells enriched from blood (not recorded which). The rearranged chain carries TRBV5-1 and TRBJ2-7; a tentative D call is TRBD2 (6 bases match). The nucleotides are TGCGCCAGCAGCTTACCCGGGAGATACGAGCAGTACTTC. This yields the protein CASSLPGRYEQYF.